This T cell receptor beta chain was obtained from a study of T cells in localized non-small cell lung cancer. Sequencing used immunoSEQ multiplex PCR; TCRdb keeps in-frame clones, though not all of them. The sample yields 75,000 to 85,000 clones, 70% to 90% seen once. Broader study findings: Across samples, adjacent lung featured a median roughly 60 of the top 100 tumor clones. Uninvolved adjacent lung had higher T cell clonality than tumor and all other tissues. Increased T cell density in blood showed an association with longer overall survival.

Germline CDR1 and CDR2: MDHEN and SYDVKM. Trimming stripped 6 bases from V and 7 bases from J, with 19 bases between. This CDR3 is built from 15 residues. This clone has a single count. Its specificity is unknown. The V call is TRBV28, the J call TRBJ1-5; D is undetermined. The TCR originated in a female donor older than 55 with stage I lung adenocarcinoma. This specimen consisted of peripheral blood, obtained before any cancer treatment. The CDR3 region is CASSSSPQSAQPQHF. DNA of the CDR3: TGTGCCAGCAGCTCATCTCCTCAATCTGCCCAGCCCCAGCATTTT. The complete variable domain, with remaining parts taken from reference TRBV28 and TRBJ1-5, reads DVKVTQSSRYLVKRTGEKVFLECVQDMDHENMFWYRQDPGLGLRLIYFSYDVKMKEKGDIPEGYSVSREKKERFSLILESASTNQTSMYLCASSSSPQSAQPQHFGDGTRLSIL.